These T cell receptor beta chains were read from a single sample in a study of T cell changes during pregnancy in multiple sclerosis. Some clones are missing from TCRdb's copy, which holds only in-frame ones; the method was immunoSEQ multiplex PCR. Of tens of thousands of clones in the sample, approximately 90% were seen once. The input for sequencing was peripheral blood, taken in the third trimester of pregnancy. The source is a female donor with multiple sclerosis, enrolled in a pregnancy study. CDR3s include the opening cysteine and the closing phenylalanine or tryptophan. A D gene is named only where the DNA matches it firmly. Expanded clones are given a class, and other clones once, few, many or no size at all.

j_gene,abundance,d_gene,v_gene,CDR3nt,CDR3aa
TRBJ2-1,NA,TRBD2,TRBV6-4,TGTGCCAGCTCCATGACTAGCGGGAGATCAAATGAGCAGTTCTTC,CASSMTSGRSNEQFF
TRBJ1-5,NA,TRBD1,TRBV5-1,TGCGCCAGCAGCTTGGCGGGACAGGGAGGACAGCCCCAGCATTTT,CASSLAGQGGQPQHF
TRBJ2-7,once,TRBD1,TRBV5-1,TGCGCCAGCAGCTCGACAGGGGGTTCAACCTACGAGCAGTACTTC,CASSSTGGSTYEQYF
TRBJ2-7,NA,TRBD2,TRBV7-9,TGTGCCAGCAGCATACCACGGAGCGGGAGGGCCTTTCAGTACTTC,CASSIPRSGRAFQYF
TRBJ2-7,NA,NA,TRBV4-2,TGTGCCAGCAGCCAGGGGGGCAGCGGGATGGAGTACGAGCAGTACTTC,CASSQGGSGMEYEQYF
TRBJ2-1,NA,NA,TRBV29-1,TGCAGCGCAACCAGGGAGGCGGATGAGCAGTTCTTC,CSATREADEQFF
TRBJ2-3,NA,NA,TRBV6-4,TGTGCCACGAGTAGCGGTGACTCAGATACGCAGTATTTT,CATSSGDSDTQYF
TRBJ2-1,NA,NA,TRBV9,TGTGCCAGCAGCGTAGTCCCTAATGAGCAGTTCTTC,CASSVVPNEQFF
TRBJ1-1,NA,NA,TRBV25-1,TGTGCCAGCAGTGAATTGTACAGCCCTAACACTGAAGCTTTCTTT,CASSELYSPNTEAFF
TRBJ1-2,NA,NA,TRBV29-1,TGCAGCGTTGAGAATCGGGGTTACTATGGCTACACCTTC,CSVENRGYYGYTF
TRBJ2-7,NA,TRBD1,TRBV7-9,TGTGCCAGCAGCCACAACCGGGACAGCCGCTCCTACGAGCAGTACTTC,CASSHNRDSRSYEQYF
TRBJ2-4,NA,NA,TRBV12-2,TGTGCAAGTCGCTCCCCAGGGCAGGGGGTAGCCAAAAACATTCAGTACTTC,CASRSPGQGVAKNIQYF
TRBJ1-2,few,TRBD1,TRBV10-3,TGTGCCATCAGTGAGGGAGGACAGGCCTTCGGTGGCTACACCTTC,CAISEGGQAFGGYTF
TRBJ2-6,few,NA,TRBV4-3,TGCGCCAGCAGCCAATTGCCACAGGCCTCTGGGGCCAACGTCCTGACTTTC,CASSQLPQASGANVLTF
TRBJ2-1,NA,NA,TRBV7-3,TGTGCCAGCAGCCGTATTCTGAGCTCCTACAATGAGCAGTTCTTC,CASSRILSSYNEQFF
TRBJ2-3,NA,TRBD1,TRBV7-2,TGTGCCAGCAGCTTAGGGGTCAACAGGGGGTTCTCAGATACGCAGTATTTT,CASSLGVNRGFSDTQYF
TRBJ2-7,NA,TRBD1,TRBV19,TGTGCCAGTAGTACTACAGGGGGCCCCTACGAGCAGTACTTC,CASSTTGGPYEQYF
TRBJ2-7,NA,NA,TRBV11-3,TGTGCCAGCAGCTTAGGACTTCCTGGCTCCTACGAGCAGTACTTC,CASSLGLPGSYEQYF
TRBJ2-5,NA,NA,TRBV7-6,TGTGCCAGCAGCGTTAACAGGGCACTACAAGAGACCCAGTACTTC,CASSVNRALQETQYF
TRBJ2-7,NA,TRBD2,TRBV13,TGTGCCAGCAGCACGGGACTAGAAAGAGCATACGGCGAGCAGTACTTC,CASSTGLERAYGEQYF
TRBJ1-1,NA,NA,TRBV5-1,TGCGCCAGCAGCTTGATAGGAGAAAACACTGAAGCTTTCTTT,CASSLIGENTEAFF
TRBJ2-3,NA,NA,TRBV19,TGTGCCAGTAGTATAGCAGGGGTAGGGACAGATACGCAGTATTTT,CASSIAGVGTDTQYF
TRBJ1-2,NA,NA,TRBV4-3,TGCGCCAGCAGCCAAGCGGGGAAGAACTATGGCTACACCTTC,CASSQAGKNYGYTF
TRBJ2-7,NA,TRBD2,TRBV5-1,TGCGCCAGCAGCTTGGCCGTCACTAGCGGTGGGGGAGAGCAGTACTTC,CASSLAVTSGGGEQYF
TRBJ2-7,NA,NA,TRBV13,TGTGCCAGCAGCTGGGGCAGCGCGTGGCTCGGCGAGCAGTACTTC,CASSWGSAWLGEQYF
TRBJ2-1,once,TRBD1,TRBV25-1,TGTGCCAGCAGTGCGGACAGGGGGCCCGACAATGAGCAGTTCTTC,CASSADRGPDNEQFF
TRBJ1-1,once,NA,TRBV30,TGTGCCTGGAGTGTGAGGAGGGCGGACACTGAAGCTTTCTTT,CAWSVRRADTEAFF
TRBJ2-3,once,NA,TRBV9,TGTGCCAGCAGCGTAGATAGGCTAGAAACAGATACGCAGTATTTT,CASSVDRLETDTQYF